These 24 T cell receptor beta chains were all obtained from the same sample, sequenced in a study of T cell responses to AZD1222 COVID-19 vaccine. Profiled with immunoSEQ multiplex PCR; TCRdb holds only in-frame clones, not every one. The table has about 140,000 clones, roughly 82% seen once; the top ten hold over 3.5%. The sample in question was peripheral blood, obtained on day 0 of AZD1222 vaccination. The receptors here all came from an adult in good health.

The rearrangement links TRBV11-2 to TRBJ1-1; 7 nucleotides match TRBD1. This CDR3 has 15 residues. Germline V lookup: CDR1 SGHAT, CDR2 FQNNGV. Trimming took 5 bases from V and 0 from J; bases not matched to a gene: 6. CDR3 nucleotide sequence: TGTGCCAGCAGCGCCAGACAGGGACTGAACACTGAAGCTTTCTTT. This gives the protein CASSARQGLNTEAFF. Looking up the rest from reference TRBV11-2 and TRBJ1-1 gives the full variable domain: EAGVAQSPRYKIIEKRQSVAFWCNPISGHATLYWYQQILGQGPKLLIQFQNNGVVDDSQLPKDRFSAERLKGVDSTLKIQPAKLEDSAVYLCASSARQGLNTEAFFGQGTRLTVV.

The rearrangement uses TRBV5-1 and TRBJ1-1; a possible D gene is TRBD1 (6 bases). This CDR3 region has 14 residues. Germline V lookup: CDR1 SGHRS, CDR2 YFSETQ. Trimming stripped 4 bases from V and 1 base from J, with 11 bases between. In DNA, the CDR3 is TGCGCCAGCAGCGACAGGACGGCGAACACTGAAGCTTTCTTT. Amino acids: CASSDRTANTEAFF.

This chain joins TRBV2 and TRBJ2-1; D might be TRBD2 (5 bases). V lost 5 bases and J lost 8, with 19 bases in between. CDR1 and CDR2 from the germline V gene are SNHLY and FYNNEI. The CDR3 has 15 residues. DNA of the CDR3: TGTGCCAGCAGTCTCCTCTTTGCGAGGGCCGATGAGCAGTTCTTC. Translation: CASSLLFARADEQFF.

The rearrangement uses TRBV25-1 and TRBJ1-6; tentative D call: TRBD1 (6 bases). There are 14 residues in the CDR3. Germline CDR1 is MGHDK and CDR2 is SYGVNS. V dropped 8 bases and J dropped 7 bases, with 15 bases sitting between them. The DNA for the CDR3 is TGTGCCAGCGACCTTGGACAGACGAATTCACCCCTCCACTTT. Translation: CASDLGQTNSPLHF.

This chain joins TRBV27 and TRBJ2-7; D might be TRBD2 (5 bases). In germline, CDR1 is MNHEY, CDR2 SMNVEV (reference sequence). Trimming cost V 3 bases and J 6 bases, with 18 bases left between them. The CDR3 runs to 15 residues. The CDR3 reads CASSFKGPGWGEQYF. The CDR3 DNA is TGTGCCAGCAGTTTTAAGGGCCCGGGGTGGGGCGAGCAGTACTTC.

This clone has a single count. This chain links TRBV12-3 or TRBV12-4 with TRBJ1-5; D is unresolved. CDR3 length: 13 amino acids. Trimming pared 1 base from V and 4 bases from J, leaving 5 bases between. This CDR3 is CASSLGQNQPQHF. The CDR3 region has the DNA TGTGCCAGCAGTTTAGGGCAGAATCAGCCCCAGCATTTT.

The rearrangement links TRBV6-5 to TRBJ1-5, with 9 bases matching TRBD1. The CDR3 runs 15 residues. V shed 4 bases, J shed 4 bases, and the junction held 5 bases outside the gene matches. In germline, CDR1 is MNHEY, CDR2 SVGAGI. The CDR3 loop is CASSFGTGRNQPQHF. Written as DNA, the CDR3 is TGTGCCAGCAGTTTCGGGACAGGGAGGAATCAGCCCCAGCATTTT.

The chain recombines TRBV5-6 with TRBJ2-3, with D maybe TRBD2 (6 bases). Looked up from germline, CDR1 is SGHDT and CDR2 is YYEEEE. V was shortened by 4 bases and J by 0 bases, with 12 bases between the two germline ends. The CDR3 consists of 15 residues. The DNA of the CDR3 is TGTGCCAGCAGCCGGAGGGTAGGGAGCACAGATACGCAGTATTTT. Protein sequence: CASSRRVGSTDTQYF.

In nucleotides, the CDR3 is TGTGCCAGCAGCCTCACGGGGACTAGCTTAGTCTACGAGCAGTACTTC. It specifies CASSLTGTSLVYEQYF. The chain employs TRBV28 and TRBJ2-7, with TRBD2 identical over 9 bases. Germline CDR1 reads MDHEN; CDR2 reads SYDVKM. The CDR3 consists of 16 residues. The J segment lost 3 bases and the V segment lost 6 bases, leaving 12 bases of the junction unmatched.

J is TRBJ1-1 and V is TRBV3-1 (or the pseudogene TRBV3-2); D is unclear. Germline CDR1 reads LGHDT; CDR2 reads YNNKEL (reference sequence). Deletions cut 4 bases from V and 5 bases from J, with 17 bases between. The CDR3 covers 15 residues. CDR3 bases: TGTGCCAGCAGCCTTAGTGTGGGTAGTCGAACTGAAGCTTTCTTT. Translating gives CASSLSVGSRTEAFF.

This chain links TRBV5-6 with TRBJ1-5; D may be TRBD1 (6 bases). CDR3 size: 17 residues. Deletions cut 3 bases from V and 3 bases from J, with 19 bases between. Per the germline V gene, CDR1 is SGHDT and CDR2 is YYEEEE. As DNA, the CDR3 is TGTGCCAGCAGCTACCGGGGGGCGCCGGGATCCAATCAGCCCCAGCATTTT. Protein sequence: CASSYRGAPGSNQPQHF.

The chain couples TRBV9 to TRBJ2-2; the match to TRBD2 covers 12 bases. This CDR3 comprises 17 residues. The J segment lost 3 bases and the V segment lost 4 bases, leaving 7 bases of the junction unmatched. Germline CDR1 reads SGDLS; CDR2 reads YYNGEE. Here the CDR3 reads CASSFRLAGAHTGELFF. In DNA, the CDR3 is TGTGCCAGCAGCTTCAGACTAGCGGGGGCTCACACCGGGGAGCTGTTTTTT.

This clone was detected only a few times. The V gene is TRBV25-1, the J gene TRBJ1-5, with no clear D. In germline, CDR1 is MGHDK, CDR2 SYGVNS. Trimming took off 7 bases at V and 6 bases at J, with 13 bases between the two ends. The CDR3 has 13 residues. The DNA for the CDR3 is TGTGCCAGCACCCCGGTAGGTGGTCAGCCCCAGCATTTT. This translates into CASTPVGGQPQHF. The full variable domain, rest sourced from reference TRBV25-1 and TRBJ1-5, is EADIYQTPRYLVIGTGKKITLECSQTMGHDKMYWYQQDPGMELHLIHYSYGVNSTEKGDLSSESTVSRIRTEHFPLTLESARPSHTSQYLCASTPVGGQPQHFGDGTRLSIL.

The DNA for the CDR3 is TGTGCCAGCAGCTTTGAAGGATTTAGAATGGAAGAGACCCAGTACTTC. Protein: CASSFEGFRMEETQYF. V gene TRBV5-8 combines with J gene TRBJ2-5; D is uncertain. The V gene lost 2 bases and the J gene lost 3 bases, with 17 bases spanning the gap. This CDR3 region has 16 residues. CDR1 SGHTS and CDR2 YDEGEE come from the germline V gene.

The rearrangement links TRBV6-5 to TRBJ2-3, with D tentatively TRBD2 (6 bases). CDR3 length: 15 amino acids. V lost 6 bases and J 10 bases, leaving 23 bases between the germline ends. Germline V gene data show CDR1 as MNHEY and CDR2 as SVGAGI. The CDR3: CASSQPALGGKAQYF. The CDR3 bases are TGTGCCAGCAGCCAACCCGCCCTTGGCGGGAAGGCGCAGTATTTT.

V and J are TRBV5-6 and TRBJ1-4; D perhaps matches TRBD1 (6 bases). Germline V CDR1 and CDR2: SGHDT, YYEEEE. Deletions cut 1 base from V and 0 bases from J, with 19 bases between. The CDR3 length is 19 residues. The CDR3 DNA sequence: TGTGCCAGCAGCTTGATCGGCGTAACAGCAGGGGCAACTAATGAAAAACTGTTTTTT. It encodes CASSLIGVTAGATNEKLFF.

V is TRBV4-1 and J is TRBJ2-2; a possible D gene is TRBD2 (6 bases). This CDR3 region has 16 residues. V was shortened by 4 bases and J by 5 bases, with 17 bases between the two germline ends. Per the germline V gene, CDR1 is MGHRA and CDR2 is YSYEKL. The CDR3 loop reads CASSPAEKGRTGELFF. DNA of the CDR3: TGCGCCAGCAGCCCCGCGGAAAAAGGGAGGACCGGGGAGCTGTTTTTT.

This chain links TRBV9 with TRBJ2-1, with 10 bases that match TRBD2. Germline V gene data show CDR1 as SGDLS and CDR2 as YYNGEE. J gave up 0 bases and V 4 bases, and 13 bases lay outside the gene matches. The CDR3 is 19 residues long. CDR3 nucleotides: TGTGCCAGCAGCTCCCAGCGGGGGGGGACCCACAGCTCCTACAATGAGCAGTTCTTC. This sequence encodes CASSSQRGGTHSSYNEQFF.

The J gene is TRBJ1-5, the V gene TRBV7-2; D perhaps matches TRBD1 (6 bases). V lost 4 bases and J 2 bases, leaving 24 bases between the germline ends. The germline CDR1 and CDR2 sequences are SGHTA and FQGNSA. The CDR3 runs 19 residues. Here the CDR3 reads CASSSTGTMGIGGNQPQHF. CDR3 nucleotides: TGTGCCAGCAGCTCCACTGGGACAATGGGAATTGGTGGCAATCAGCCCCAGCATTTT.

CDR3: CASSPKTDGWTEAFF. CDR3 DNA sequence: TGTGCCAGCTCACCAAAGACGGACGGGTGGACTGAAGCTTTCTTT. The rearrangement joins TRBV18 to TRBJ1-1, with D hard to call. Trimming removed 2 bases from V and 5 bases from J, with 15 bases in between. The CDR3 runs to 15 residues. Germline-derived CDR1 and CDR2 are KGHSH and LQKENI.

The V gene is TRBV7-6, the J gene TRBJ2-3, with D possibly being TRBD1 (5 bases). Per the germline V gene, CDR1 is SGHVS and CDR2 is FNYEAQ. The V gene lost 2 bases and the J gene lost 3 bases, with 12 bases spanning the gap. The CDR3 loop spans 15 amino acids. CDR3 region: CASSLSGIETDTQYF. CDR3 bases: TGTGCCAGCAGCTTATCAGGGATTGAGACAGATACGCAGTATTTT.

This clone was seen only a few times. The chain couples TRBV5-1 to TRBJ2-1; 14 bases line up with TRBD2. From germline, CDR1 is SGHRS and CDR2 YFSETQ. J lost 6 bases, V lost 0 bases, and 5 bases had no gene match. This CDR3 is built from 17 residues. Written as DNA, the CDR3 is TGCGCCAGCAGCTTGGCCCCGACTAGCGGGGGGGCCAATGAGCAGTTCTTC. Amino acids: CASSLAPTSGGANEQFF.

The count of this clone is one. The V call is TRBV9, the J call TRBJ1-2; the D is unclear. CDR3 size: 13 residues. V gave up 4 bases and J gave up 8 bases, with 15 bases separating them. The germline gives CDR1 SGDLS, CDR2 YYNGEE. CDR3 protein: CASSSQGLGGYTF. CDR3 in DNA: TGTGCCAGCAGCTCCCAAGGGCTTGGGGGCTACACCTTC. The full variable domain, with the rest looked up from reference TRBV9 and TRBJ1-2, is DSGVTQTPKHLITATGQRVTLRCSPRSGDLSVYWYQQSLDQGLQFLIQYYNGEERAKGNILERFSAQQFPDLHSELNLSSLELGDSALYFCASSSQGLGGYTFGSGTRLTVV.

The chain recombines TRBV28 with TRBJ2-6, with TRBD2 as a possible D gene (5 bases). CDR3 length: 15 residues. The V end lost 2 bases, the J end lost 3 bases, and 8 bases lay between the germline ends. Germline-derived CDR1 and CDR2 are MDHEN and SYDVKM. The CDR3 sequence is CASSLTGSGANVLTF. The DNA of the CDR3 is TGTGCCAGCAGTTTAACGGGGAGTGGGGCCAACGTCCTGACTTTC.